The subject of this entry is one TCR beta chain. Its antigen has not been determined. The input lacks base qualities; no much larger clone sits a single base away. These data are taken from a study of cytomegalovirus exposure and HLA in healthy donors (dated by TCRdb to about 2017). Broadly, across the study: In an earlier analysis of approximately 640 of the donors, roughly 300 Gb of sequence data and 117 million unique TCR beta sequences from approximately 180 million T cells were reported. Roughly 300 gigabases of sequencing data and 70 million to 100 million unique TCR sequences were included in an early release covering about 700 HLA-typed donors. Of the 398 genotyped donors, less than 90% were placed in the genetic ancestry cluster associated with self-reported Caucasian donors. The study was designed to test whether signatures of past pathogen exposure could be identified by cataloging public T cell receptors. The study used immunosequencing to profile the T cell repertoires of approximately 640 subjects and linked those repertoires to cytomegalovirus serostatus. In addition to the first cohort of 500 to 850 subjects, a separate validation cohort of 120 different subjects was used. The study combined high-throughput TCR immunosequencing, statistical association of individual TCRs with disease status, and machine learning to predict cytomegalovirus infection status. A later analysis re-analyzed previously published TCR beta repertoires from 550 to 700 donors and added high-resolution HLA genotyping to study TCR occurrence patterns. The later analysis used no new phenotypic data to find candidate immune exposures, relying instead on TCR beta sequences and their occurrence across donors. An earlier analysis of 587 of the donors used high-throughput TCR beta sequencing to judge whether each TCR beta V gene segment behaved as functional or pseudogenic. Donor age, sex, ethnicity and CMV serostatus were collected together with the repertoire data. In a later genetic analysis, genome-wide SNP genotypes for about 55% of the roughly 700 donors were used, and that subset was treated as a discovery cohort. All discovery cohort repertoires had been generated on a single sequencing platform. HLA typing covered class I and class II loci at four-digit resolution. The number of typed donors differed by locus: about 629-630 for A, B, C, DRB1 and DQB1; 500 to 550 for DQA1; approximately 600 for DPA1; and roughly 450 for DPB1. Because of strong linkage in the cohort, roughly five DR-DQ haplotypes were treated as single units for association and clustering. Among around 400 genotyped donors of the cohort, an average of about 240,000 unique TCR beta nucleotide sequences was sequenced per donor, of which about 18% were non-productive. Results and caveats for the whole study, not just this receptor: A later analysis found that HLA-associated TCR beta chains were more clonally expanded and had lower generation probabilities than equally common non-associated chains. Strong co-occurrence of HLA alleles, especially DR and DQ, made assigning TCR associations to individual alleles difficult. A group of highly shared sequence variants was considered likely to be a technical artifact of the sequencing pipeline. Because counts were too low, some 16 rarely observed V segments, including chromosome 9 orphons, were excluded from the earlier analysis of 500 to 700 of the donors. In the study, roughly 160 TCR beta chains were listed as associated with cytomegalovirus. Most CMV-associated TCR beta chains appeared to be HLA-restricted in a later analysis, and the HLA associations seemed to be driven largely by CMV exposure. Cytomegalovirus status was reported to be diagnosed by the classifier with high specificity and sensitivity in both the original and validation cohorts. HLA typing was unavailable for some donors at each locus, so association tests used only the typed subset. According to the authors, the approach could potentially be generalized to other disease states and immunological phenotypes. Specific HLA alleles were associated with 18,000 or so TCR beta sequences at a false discovery rate of 0.05 in a later analysis. Because the 87-base-pair reads could not distinguish some IMGT-functional V segments, including TRBV6-2 and TRBV6-3, those segments were excluded. A later genetic analysis reported fewer N-insertions in productive TCRs among donors in an Asian-associated ancestry cluster than the approximately 700-donor mean. According to a later analysis, TCR association rates differed among HLA loci, with DRB1 alleles showing the most associated TCRs and HLA-C alleles showing the fewest. An earlier analysis of around 540 of the donors showed that most TCR beta V segments appeared in productive rearrangements either about 87% or about 30% of the time, which broadly matched IMGT annotations. Roughly uniform sequencing depth across donors was assumed in presence/absence analyses, although this assumption may not hold. Linkage disequilibrium might explain the correlated functional status among segregating V segments, but an unknown experimental factor could not be excluded. In this cohort, only TCR beta chains were sequenced, and detectable features were limited by the absence of alpha or paired-chain data. In vitro tests confirmed that three of the cytomegalovirus-associated TCR beta chains recognize cytomegalovirus antigens. A later analysis reported that several top co-occurrence clusters appeared linked to parvovirus B19, influenza, CMV and Epstein-Barr virus. A further reported finding was that TCR beta sequences accurately predicted the HLA-A and HLA-B alleles for most subjects in the first cohort. For the cohort, immune exposure information was limited to CMV serostatus. A later genetic analysis associated a missense DCLRE1C variant with V-gene and J-gene trimming of TCR beta chains, and an independent cohort replicated the association. Across donors, most TCR sequences were observed very rarely, whereas some public TCRs were present in many individuals.

In total, roughly 670 healthy bone marrow donors made up the cohort. All cohort members were sampled while nominally healthy, although unrecorded immune exposures were likely present. The donor tested CMV seropositive and was one of the 289 seropositive cohort members. A peripheral blood sample was collected from each donor, and TCR beta sequencing was performed on peripheral blood mononuclear cells. The Qiagen DNeasy Blood Extraction Kit was used to extract genomic DNA from the blood cell samples. The method behind the library was the immunoSEQ multiplex PCR assay. For the multiplex PCR, a mixture combining 60 forward primers for TCR Vbeta segments and 13 reverse primers for TCR Jbeta segments was used. The CDR3 region of rearranged TCR beta genes was amplified from genomic DNA with a multiplex PCR assay. Amplified TCR beta libraries were sequenced as 87-base-pair reads on the Illumina HiSeq System. In the paper's pipeline: Across the 600 to 700 repertoires, a later analysis counted tens of millions of unique TCR beta chains, approximately 12 million of which were shared by at least two donors. A nearest-neighbor algorithm error-corrected the raw reads and collapsed the reads into unique sequences, merging closely related sequences to remove PCR and sequencing errors. CDR3 sequences were aligned to IMGT reference sequences to assign V, D and J gene segments. For a sequence to be retained, a match of at least six nucleotides to both a V gene segment and a J gene segment was required. Rearrangements were classified as productive when the CDR3 lacked stop codons and remained in frame with V and J, and all other rearrangements were classified as non-productive. CDR3 was defined by IMGT convention, running from the second conserved V-encoded cysteine to the conserved J-encoded phenylalanine. Sequences without an unambiguous match to a single V gene segment were excluded from the earlier analysis of a few hundred of the donors. In an earlier analysis of around 600 of the donors, V segments were called functional above 56.7% productive rearrangements and were called segregating when the between-donor standard deviation exceeded 5%. A statistical classification framework was built to diagnose cytomegalovirus status from the catalog of TCR beta chain sequences. A later analysis assigned V and J genes by comparing TCR nucleotide sequences with IMGT/GENE-DB human TR gene sequences. In a later analysis, CDR3 sequences and most-parsimonious VDJ recombination scenarios were assigned using the TCRdist pipeline. In a later analysis, every TCR beta chain was defined by the combination of its CDR3 amino acid sequence and its V-gene family, and reads without a unique V-gene family were dropped. As a way to deal with suspected cross-contamination and a sequencing artifact, a later analysis dropped 592 nucleotide sequences that were highly shared and had low generation probability. In a later analysis, a clonal expansion index was calculated for each public chain from normalized within-repertoire ranks of inferred template counts. Generation probabilities in a later analysis came from a VDJ recombination model fitted to out-of-frame rearrangements, and those results were checked against IGoR. In a later analysis, TCR-TCR, TCR-HLA and TCR-CMV co-occurrence was scored with hypergeometric tests, and a repertoire-size bias correction was applied to TCR pairs. False discovery rates were estimated in a later analysis by permuting HLA or CMV assignments 20 times. In a later analysis, co-occurring TCRs were grouped using DBSCAN, with TCRdist sequence similarity added in when clustering inside HLA-allele-positive subsets. Co-occurrence clustering excluded repertoires with fewer than 30,000 or more than 120,000 public chains, plus five with anomalous nucleotide sharing. TCRdb provides this immuneACCESS table in a form limited to in-frame rearrangements. Some clones are lacking; in checked studies, under half of them reflect an unresolved V gene, and why the rest are absent is not known. V and J calls plus clone size are reproduced from that table; the DNA served to infer D and trimming. The sample contains over 150,000 clones, 65% to 85% of them found a single time. Approximately 5.6% of the sample is taken by the ten largest.

The germline V gene yields MNHEY for CDR1 and SVGAGI for CDR2. At the junction V is shortened by 0 bases and J by 5 bases, with 13 bases in between. Including the terminal cysteine and phenylalanine, the CDR3 comprises 15 residues. Kept here is only the CDR3 DNA, which spans 45 bases and is read in frame from base 1. The specimen was PBMCs. The TCR sequence derives from a woman aged 40-49 years in good health and CMV-seropositive. The rearranged segments are TRBV6-5 and TRBJ1-1; TRBD1 is a possible D gene, resting on 6 matching bases. The nucleotide sequence reads as follows: TGTGCCAGCAGTTACTCTCCAGACAGGCGGACTGAAGCTTTCTTT. It codes for CASSYSPDRRTEAFF.